This TCR beta chain stems from a study of molecular identifiers for immune sequencing clone quantification. The CDR3 has 16 residues. Germline V lookup: CDR1 SNHLY, CDR2 FYNNEI. V trimming: 6 bases; J trimming: 1 base; junction bases outside the gene matches: 6. Study observations and caveats: Highly expanded clone sizes could end up underestimated if a barcode were shared by identical TCR molecules. Spiked-in Jurkat TCR RNA corresponding to one cell was reported as detectable against more than 750,000 naive cells.

TCRdb fed the PCR reads into MiXCR, producing one record per CDR3 protein. The sample contains about 100,000 distinct CDR3 sequences, 36% of which appear only once. This clonotype was recorded at least ten times. Its target is unknown. The rearrangement uses TRBV2 and TRBJ2-7, with 13 nucleotides matching TRBD2. The specimen sequenced was naive CD8+ T cells from blood, with Jurkat cell RNA spiked in. Specified subset: FACS-sorted CD8+CD4-CCR7+CD45RA+ naive T cells. This TCR was recovered from a human donor in good health. Some libraries in this study had Jurkat cell RNA spiked in. CDR3: CASRLAGGLWSYEQYF. As DNA, the CDR3 is TGTGCCAGCAGACTAGCGGGAGGGCTATGGTCCTACGAGCAGTACTTC.